This TCR beta chain was recovered during a study of CDR3 diversity in severe acne. TCRdb itself ran the PCR reads through MiXCR, one entry per CDR3 protein. There are 100,000 or so distinct CDR3 sequences in the sample; about half occur only once, and approximately 13% lies in the top ten. As for this clonotype: Mismatch with germline at one junction end may stem from a read error.

The specimen sequenced was blood. The source of this sequence is a male donor with acne.

The CDR3 region is CASSVAGGVGDTIYF. The CDR3 DNA sequence: TGTGCCAGCAGCGTAGCCGGGGGAGTGGGCGACACCATATATTTT. This sequence joins TRBV7-4 and TRBJ1-3; possible D gene TRBD1, 5 bases. The CDR3 has 15 amino acids. Germline V gene lookup returns CDR1 SGHVT and CDR2 SQSDAQ.